These 10 T cell receptor beta chains came from one sample sequenced in a study of cytomegalovirus exposure and HLA in healthy donors. The primer mix had 60 Vbeta and 13 Jbeta primers. Sequencing used immunoSEQ multiplex PCR; TCRdb keeps in-frame clones, though not all of them. This sample has roughly 190,000 clones; approximately 80% occur once, and the top ten carry about 2.3%. The specimen sequenced was PBMCs. The receptors shown here come from a woman in her forties or fifties in good health and CMV-seronegative.

The V and J genes are TRBV5-1 and TRBJ2-2; TRBD2 agrees at 15 bases. This CDR3 has 16 amino acids. V shed 3 bases and J 5 bases; nucleotides not matched to a gene: 2. Germline CDR1 reads SGHRS; CDR2 reads YFSETQ. The CDR3 sequence is CASSSGLAGGTGELFF. In DNA form, the CDR3 reads TGCGCCAGCAGCTCTGGACTAGCGGGGGGGACCGGGGAGCTGTTTTTT.

This chain links TRBV5-4 with TRBJ1-1; D not resolved. The CDR3 is made up of 14 amino acids. Germline-derived CDR1 and CDR2 are SGHNT and YYREEE (reference sequence). Trimming cost V 3 bases and J 11 bases, with 20 bases left between them. The CDR3 loop is CASSSELPLRKAFF. The CDR3 DNA reads TGTGCCAGCAGCTCGGAGTTGCCTCTACGGAAGGCTTTCTTT.

The V call is TRBV7-5, the J call TRBJ2-3; the table assigns TRBD2, which was not confirmed against the DNA. TRBV7-5 is termed a pseudogene. CDR3 length: 12 amino acids. CDR3 coding DNA: TGTGCCCCAATTCTCGGGGGGGATACGCAGTATTTT. Its protein is CAPILGGDTQYF.

The J gene is TRBJ1-2, the V gene TRBV7-8; TRBD1 matches at 9 bases. The germline gives CDR1 SGHVS, CDR2 FQNEAQ. Trimming at V came to 1 base and at J to 0 bases, leaving 0 bases not matched to a gene. This CDR3 is 15 amino acids long. This CDR3 reads CASSLGTGANYGYTF. The CDR3 DNA reads TGTGCCAGCAGCTTAGGGACAGGGGCTAACTATGGCTACACCTTC.

The rearrangement links TRBV2 to TRBJ2-2; D ambiguous. The CDR3 length is 15 residues. Germline CDR1 SNHLY, CDR2 FYNNEI. The V end was cut by 6 bases, the J end by 0 bases, with 11 bases between. CDR3 nucleotide sequence: TGTGCCAGCAGGCGTGAGGCTACGAACACCGGGGAGCTGTTTTTT. It encodes CASRREATNTGELFF.

The chain is built from TRBV14 and TRBJ1-2, with no clear D. Trimming left V 4 bases short and J 7 bases short, with 16 bases between. The CDR3 is made up of 14 amino acids. Per germline, CDR1 SGHDN and CDR2 FVKESK. The CDR3 region has the DNA TGTGCCAGCAGCCCTGAGGCGGGGATCGTTGGCTACACCTTC. It translates to CASSPEAGIVGYTF.

This rearrangement joins TRBV7-2 to TRBJ1-2; D unclear. CDR1 is SGHTA, CDR2 FQGNSA, per germline. The length of the CDR3 is 19 residues. The V gene lost 5 bases and the J gene lost 4 bases, with 29 bases spanning the gap. The CDR3: CASSQTFSQGASNFYGYTF. The CDR3 nucleotides are TGTGCCAGCAGCCAAACGTTTTCCCAAGGAGCCTCCAATTTCTATGGCTACACCTTC.

The chain combines TRBV6-6 with TRBJ1-5, with 7 positions matching TRBD1. CDR3 length: 16 residues. Germline CDR1 reads MNHNY; CDR2 reads SVGAGI (reference sequence). V lost 6 bases to trimming and J lost 2 bases; unmatched junction nucleotides: 10. This CDR3 reads CASSSGTERGNQPQHF. CDR3 DNA sequence: TGTGCCAGCAGCTCCGGGACAGAGAGAGGCAATCAGCCCCAGCATTTT.

The J gene is TRBJ1-2, the V gene TRBV4-3, with 7 bases that match TRBD1. The CDR3 totals 16 residues. Per the germline V gene, CDR1 is LGHNA and CDR2 is YSLEER. The ends lost 4 bases at V and 7 bases at J; junction bases unmatched: 15. The CDR3 is CASSLGQELVFCGYTF. The CDR3 nucleotides read TGCGCCAGCAGCCTAGGACAGGAATTGGTTTTTTGTGGCTACACCTTC.

V is TRBV4-1 and J is TRBJ1-5; D ambiguous. Between the trimmed V and J ends, which lost 0 bases and 4 bases, there was a span of 7 bases. The CDR3 sequence is 14 residues long. The germline V gene has CDR1 MGHRA and CDR2 YSYEKL. DNA of the CDR3: TGCGCCAGCAGCCAAGATCTAATGAATCAGCCCCAGCATTTT. Protein: CASSQDLMNQPQHF.